These T cell receptor beta chains were read from a single sample in a study of blood T cell repertoires in COVID-19. Profiling relied on immunoSEQ multiplex PCR, and the TCRdb table lists in-frame clones only, not all of them. The repertoire has about 310,000 clones, around 90% of them found once; the top ten carry 1%. The sequenced sample was peripheral blood. All receptors come from a man aged 45 to 65 with active or convalescent COVID-19. Each CDR3 is given with its conserved first and last residue. A D gene is named only where the DNA matches it firmly. Clone size is not always given. Where it is, it says once, few, many or a class for expanded clones.

CDR3 length	D gene	V gene	clone size	J gene	CDR3 DNA	CDR3 protein
14	NA	TRBV5-4	NA	TRBJ2-3	TGTGCCAGCAGCCCTGGTGGAGTTAAGGATACGCAGTATTTT	CASSPGGVKDTQYF
14	TRBD1	TRBV3-1/TRBV3-2	NA	TRBJ2-5	TGTGCCAGCAGCCGTGGGGACAGCCAAGAGACCCAGTACTTC	CASSRGDSQETQYF
15	NA	TRBV5-1	once	TRBJ2-1	TGCGCCAGCAGCCCGGACAGTACTTCCTACAATGAGCAGTTCTTC	CASSPDSTSYNEQFF
14	NA	TRBV5-1	NA	TRBJ2-5	TGCGCCAGCAGCTTGGTCTCGATGCGGGAGACCCAGTACTTC	CASSLVSMRETQYF
14	NA	TRBV28	once	TRBJ1-2	TGTGCCAGCACCCTAGAAAAGGGGAGGTTTGGCTACACCTTC	CASTLEKGRFGYTF
12	NA	TRBV29-1	NA	TRBJ2-7	TGCAGCGTCCGAGCCAGGATCAACGAGCAGTACTTC	CSVRARINEQYF
15	TRBD2	TRBV4-1	NA	TRBJ2-1	TGCGCCAGCAGCCAAGGGGGGGGATCCTACAATGAGCAGTTCTTC	CASSQGGGSYNEQFF
17	NA	TRBV18	NA	TRBJ1-6	TGTGCCAGCTCTCCCATCCGACAGCCGCGCTATAATTCACCCCTCCACTTT	CASSPIRQPRYNSPLHF
16	NA	TRBV7-9	NA	TRBJ1-5	TGTGCCAGCAGCTTAGGGGGACATTGGGGAAATCAGCCCCAGCATTTT	CASSLGGHWGNQPQHF
14	TRBD1	TRBV11-2	once	TRBJ2-5	TGTGCCAGCAGCACCGGACAGGGGACGGAGACCCAGTACTTC	CASSTGQGTETQYF
15	TRBD2	TRBV28	NA	TRBJ2-2	TGTGCCAGCAGTCCCGGACTAGCGGGAGCCGGGGAGCTGTTTTTT	CASSPGLAGAGELFF
15	TRBD2	TRBV12-5	few	TRBJ2-1	TGTGCTAGTGGACCCGCGGGAGGGCCTCGAGATGAGCAGTTCTTC	CASGPAGGPRDEQFF
14	TRBD2	TRBV6-2/TRBV6-3	once	TRBJ2-7	TGTGCCAGCAGTTACGCGGGAGGGGGCTACGAGCAGTACTTC	CASSYAGGGYEQYF
14	NA	TRBV18	once	TRBJ2-5	TGTGCCAGCTCACCTCCAGGGGCGTCCGAGACCCAGTACTTC	CASSPPGASETQYF
13	NA	TRBV5-4	NA	TRBJ2-5	TGTGCCAGCAGTAGATGGGCAGAAGAGACCCAGTACTTC	CASSRWAEETQYF
17	TRBD1	TRBV9	NA	TRBJ2-4	TGTGCCAGCAGCGTCCGCCCCGGGACAGTGGATAAAAACATTCAGTACTTC	CASSVRPGTVDKNIQYF
14	NA	TRBV6-5	NA	TRBJ1-6	TGTGCCAGCCGGTGGGGGACTTCGAATTCACCCCTCCACTTT	CASRWGTSNSPLHF
11	NA	TRBV20-1	NA	TRBJ2-5	TGCAGTGCCATAGCAAGGGAGACCCAGTACTTC	CSAIARETQYF
17	TRBD1	TRBV9	NA	TRBJ1-1	TGTGCCAGCAGCGTGGTGGGGGCCAGGGGGCTTAACACTGAAGCTTTCTTT	CASSVVGARGLNTEAFF
13	NA	TRBV7-2	NA	TRBJ1-5	TGTGCCAGCAGCTACCAGGGCGGTCAGCCCCAGCATTTT	CASSYQGGQPQHF
15	TRBD1	TRBV7-9	NA	TRBJ1-1	TGTGCCACCGGGACAGGGGGCGACATGAACACTGAAGCTTTCTTT	CATGTGGDMNTEAFF
14	NA	TRBV5-6	few	TRBJ1-6	TGTGCCAGCAGCTTGGTGGCGGGTAATTCACCCCTCCACTTT	CASSLVAGNSPLHF
16	NA	TRBV5-1	NA	TRBJ2-3	TGCGCCAGCAGCTTGACCCTAGCCTCGAATTCAGATACGCAGTATTTT	CASSLTLASNSDTQYF
13	NA	TRBV15	NA	TRBJ1-1	TGTGCCACCAGCCTGGACAGGAACACTGAAGCTTTCTTT	CATSLDRNTEAFF
13	NA	TRBV7-3	NA	TRBJ1-2	TGTGCCAGCAGCTTTTCCGACAGAGATGGCTACACCTTC	CASSFSDRDGYTF
15	NA	TRBV10-2	NA	TRBJ1-4	TGCGCCAGCAGTGAAAGAACTGTCTTGGAGGGAAAACTGTTTTTT	CASSERTVLEGKLFF
13	NA	TRBV6-4	NA	TRBJ2-3	TGTGCCAGCAGTGAACAGAGCACAGATACGCAGTATTTT	CASSEQSTDTQYF
13	NA	TRBV28	NA	TRBJ1-3	TGTGCCACTACTACGAGCTCTGGAAACACCATATATTTT	CATTTSSGNTIYF
12	NA	TRBV28	NA	TRBJ1-2	TGTGCCAGCAACGCGGGAGCCGACGGCTACACCTTC	CASNAGADGYTF
15	NA	TRBV28	NA	TRBJ1-5	TGTGCCAGCAGTTTAAGGGGAGGTGGCAATCAGCCCCAGCATTTT	CASSLRGGGNQPQHF
15	NA	TRBV7-3	once	TRBJ1-1	TGTGCCAGCAGCTTAGCGTCAGGGGTGAGCACTGAAGCTTTCTTT	CASSLASGVSTEAFF
15	NA	TRBV19	NA	TRBJ2-2	TGTGCCAGTAGTTTCTCGGACAGGAACACCGGGGAGCTGTTTTTT	CASSFSDRNTGELFF
16	TRBD1	TRBV28	once	TRBJ2-7	TGTGCCAGCAGTTCTACAGGGGAAAGATTCTCCTACGAGCAGTACTTC	CASSSTGERFSYEQYF
14	NA	TRBV7-3	NA	TRBJ2-3	TGTGCCAGCAGCCCCATAGGCGGAGCAGATACGCAGTATTTT	CASSPIGGADTQYF
16	TRBD1	TRBV18	NA	TRBJ1-4	TGTGCCAGCTCACCAGGTGCAACAGGGGCGAATGAAAAACTGTTTTTT	CASSPGATGANEKLFF
15	NA	TRBV28	NA	TRBJ1-4	TGTGCCAGCAGTTTATGGGCAGGGCCGAATGAAAAACTGTTTTTT	CASSLWAGPNEKLFF
12	TRBD1	TRBV7-2	NA	TRBJ1-2	TGTGCCAGCAGCCTGGGGACAGGCGGCTACACCTTC	CASSLGTGGYTF
17	TRBD2	TRBV7-2	NA	TRBJ2-1	TGTGCCAGCAGCTTGACCCTCGTGAGCGGGGGGCGGGGTGAGCAGTTCTTC	CASSLTLVSGGRGEQFF
15	NA	TRBV6-2/TRBV6-3	NA	TRBJ2-3	TGTGCCAGCAGTTACGCAGATTCTAGCACAGATACGCAGTATTTT	CASSYADSSTDTQYF
13	TRBD1	TRBV7-2	NA	TRBJ2-7	TGTGCCAGCAGCTTAGATAGGGGGCGGGAGCAGTACTTC	CASSLDRGREQYF
13	NA	TRBV29-1	NA	TRBJ1-1	TGCAGCGCCGCTAGGCTAATGAACACTGAAGCTTTCTTT	CSAARLMNTEAFF
14	NA	TRBV30	NA	TRBJ1-1	TGTGCCTGGACTGGTAGAGGGATGAACACTGAAGCTTTCTTT	CAWTGRGMNTEAFF
13	NA	TRBV6-5	NA	TRBJ1-3	TGTGCCAGCGGGCCGAGCTCTGGAAACACCATATATTTT	CASGPSSGNTIYF
13	TRBD2	TRBV5-4	NA	TRBJ2-7	TGTGCCAGCAGCTTGGCCTGGGGGGGTGAGCAGTACTTC	CASSLAWGGEQYF
17	TRBD2	TRBV9	NA	TRBJ2-2	TGTGCCAGCAGCCCACAGACTAGCGGGATCTCGACCGGGGAGCTGTTTTTT	CASSPQTSGISTGELFF
16	TRBD2	TRBV11-2	NA	TRBJ2-7	TGTGCCAGCAGCTTCATAGGGCTAGCGGCAAATTACGAGCAGTACTTC	CASSFIGLAANYEQYF